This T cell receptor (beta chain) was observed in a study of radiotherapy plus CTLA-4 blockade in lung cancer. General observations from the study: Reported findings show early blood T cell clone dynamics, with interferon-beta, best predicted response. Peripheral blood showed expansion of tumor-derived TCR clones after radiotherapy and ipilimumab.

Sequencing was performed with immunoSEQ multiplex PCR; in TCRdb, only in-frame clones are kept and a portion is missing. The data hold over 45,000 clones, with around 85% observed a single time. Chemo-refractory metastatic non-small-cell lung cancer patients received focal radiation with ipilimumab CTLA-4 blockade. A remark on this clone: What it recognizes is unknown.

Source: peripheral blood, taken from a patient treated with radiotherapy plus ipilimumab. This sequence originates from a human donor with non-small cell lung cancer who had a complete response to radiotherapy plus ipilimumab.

The CDR3 DNA is TGTGCCACCACTCGGGAAGGAGGGGCCAACAAAGATACGCAGTATTTT. Protein: CATTREGGANKDTQYF. The rearrangement joins TRBV15 to TRBJ2-3; perhaps TRBD2 as D (6 bases). The CDR3 is 16 residues long. The V and J ends lost 7 bases and 5 bases respectively, with 22 bases between them. The germline gives CDR1 LNHNV, CDR2 YYDKDF (reference sequence).